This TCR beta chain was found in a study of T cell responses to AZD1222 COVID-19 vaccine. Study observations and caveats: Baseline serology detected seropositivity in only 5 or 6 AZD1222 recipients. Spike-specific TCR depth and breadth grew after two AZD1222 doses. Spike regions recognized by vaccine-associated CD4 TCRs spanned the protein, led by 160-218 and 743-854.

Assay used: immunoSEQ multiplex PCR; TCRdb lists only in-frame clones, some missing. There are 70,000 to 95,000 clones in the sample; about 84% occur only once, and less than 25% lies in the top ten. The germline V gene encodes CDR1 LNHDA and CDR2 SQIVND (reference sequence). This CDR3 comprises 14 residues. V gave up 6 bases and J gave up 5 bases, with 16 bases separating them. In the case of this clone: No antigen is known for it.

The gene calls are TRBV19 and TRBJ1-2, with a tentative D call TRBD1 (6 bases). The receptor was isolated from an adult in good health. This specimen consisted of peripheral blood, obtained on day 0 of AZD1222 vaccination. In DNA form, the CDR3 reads TGTGCCAGTAGAGCCCAGACAGGTTATTATGGCTACACCTTC. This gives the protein CASRAQTGYYGYTF. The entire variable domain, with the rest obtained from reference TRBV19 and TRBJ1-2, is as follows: DGGITQSPKYLFRKEGQNVTLSCEQNLNHDAMYWYRQDPGQGLRLIYYSQIVNDFQKGDIAEGYSVSREKKESFPLTVTSAQKNPTAFYLCASRAQTGYYGYTFGSGTRLTVV.